The sequence of this TCR beta chain was determined in a study of identifying expanded T cells in peripheral blood. Findings of the study overall: Differentially abundant clones: 0.95 to 1.5 between replicates, about 17 at roughly 15 days, more than 18 at four. Roughly two-week clone count variance significantly increased as total template count grew.

No infections or other immune events were documented during collection. On this clone itself: Its antigen is currently unknown.

Per the germline V gene, CDR1 is MNHEY and CDR2 is SVGAGI. The V and J ends lost 5 bases and 4 bases respectively, with 14 bases between them. This CDR3 has 14 amino acids. The table came from immunoSEQ multiplex PCR; TCRdb's copy has only in-frame clones and leaves some out. The sample contains roughly 130,000 clones, approximately 86% of which appear only once. The clonotype comes from a person aged 18-70 years in good health. The V gene is TRBV6-5, the J gene TRBJ2-5, with a possible D match to TRBD2 (7 bases). What was sequenced was blood. The chain's CDR3 is CASSTRGGGETQYF. CDR3 DNA: TGTGCCAGCAGTACTAGGGGAGGGGGAGAGACCCAGTACTTC.